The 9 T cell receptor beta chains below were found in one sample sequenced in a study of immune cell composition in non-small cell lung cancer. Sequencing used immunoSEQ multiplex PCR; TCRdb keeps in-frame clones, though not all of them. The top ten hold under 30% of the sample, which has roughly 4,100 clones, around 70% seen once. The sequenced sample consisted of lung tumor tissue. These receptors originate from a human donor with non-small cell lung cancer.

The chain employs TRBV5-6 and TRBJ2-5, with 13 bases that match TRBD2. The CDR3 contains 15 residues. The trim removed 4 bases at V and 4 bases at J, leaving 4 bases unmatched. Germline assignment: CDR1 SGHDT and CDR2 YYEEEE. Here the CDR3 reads CASSRGLAGVETQYF. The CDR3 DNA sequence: TGTGCCAGCAGCCGAGGACTAGCGGGAGTAGAGACCCAGTACTTC.

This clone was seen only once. CDR3 protein: CAISLGGETQYF. CDR3 in DNA: TGTGCCATCTCGTTAGGGGGAGAGACCCAGTACTTC. This sequence joins TRBV10-3 and TRBJ2-5; D possibly corresponds to TRBD1 (6 bases). The CDR3 length is 12 residues. V was cut by 8 bases and J by 4 bases, with 11 bases left in between. Germline V gives CDR1 ENHRY, CDR2 SYGVKD.

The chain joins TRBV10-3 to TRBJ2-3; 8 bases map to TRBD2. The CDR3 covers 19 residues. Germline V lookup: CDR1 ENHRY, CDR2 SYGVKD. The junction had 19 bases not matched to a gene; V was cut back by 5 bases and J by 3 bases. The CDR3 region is CAISSRGQLIAGLTDTQYF. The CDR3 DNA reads TGTGCCATCAGTTCACGAGGACAGCTCATAGCGGGACTTACAGATACGCAGTATTTT.

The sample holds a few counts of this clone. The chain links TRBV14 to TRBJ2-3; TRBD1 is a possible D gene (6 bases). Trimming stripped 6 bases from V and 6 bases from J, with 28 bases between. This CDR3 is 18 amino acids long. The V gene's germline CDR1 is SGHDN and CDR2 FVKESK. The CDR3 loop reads CASRYIYGERGFLDTQYF. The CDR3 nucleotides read TGTGCCAGCAGGTACATATACGGGGAGAGGGGGTTTCTGGATACGCAGTATTTT.

As DNA, the CDR3 is TGTGCCAGCAGGGGGGACAGGGGGCGCGGAGAGACCCAGTACTTC. Protein product: CASRGDRGRGETQYF. The J gene is TRBJ2-5, the V gene TRBV28; the match to TRBD1 covers 12 bases. The CDR3 runs to 15 residues. V trimming: 6 bases; J trimming: 4 bases; junction bases outside the gene matches: 6. Germline-derived CDR1 and CDR2 are MDHEN and SYDVKM.

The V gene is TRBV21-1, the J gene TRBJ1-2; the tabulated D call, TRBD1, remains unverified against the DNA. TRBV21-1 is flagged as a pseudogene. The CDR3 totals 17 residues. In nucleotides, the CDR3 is TGTGCCAGCAGCAAAAGGGGACAGGGAATCGATCGGGGTGGCTACACCTTC. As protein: CASSKRGQGIDRGGYTF.

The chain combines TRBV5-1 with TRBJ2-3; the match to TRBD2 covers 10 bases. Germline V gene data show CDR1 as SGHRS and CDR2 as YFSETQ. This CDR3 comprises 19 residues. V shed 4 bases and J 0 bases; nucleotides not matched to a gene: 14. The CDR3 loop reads CASSPDSGLAARSTDTQYF. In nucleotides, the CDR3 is TGCGCCAGCAGCCCGGACAGTGGACTAGCGGCAAGAAGCACAGATACGCAGTATTTT.

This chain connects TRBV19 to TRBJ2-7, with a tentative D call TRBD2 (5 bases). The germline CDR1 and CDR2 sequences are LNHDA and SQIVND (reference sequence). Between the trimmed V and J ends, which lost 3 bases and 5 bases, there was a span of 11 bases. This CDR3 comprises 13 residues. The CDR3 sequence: CASSIEGRNEQYF. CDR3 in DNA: TGTGCCAGTAGTATTGAGGGAAGGAACGAGCAGTACTTC.

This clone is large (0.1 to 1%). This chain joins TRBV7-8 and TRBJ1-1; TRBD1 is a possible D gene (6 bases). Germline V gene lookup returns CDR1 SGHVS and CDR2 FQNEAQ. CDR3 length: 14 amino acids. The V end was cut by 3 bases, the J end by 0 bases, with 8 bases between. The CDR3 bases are TGTGCCAGCAGCTTTGGACAGATGAACACTGAAGCTTTCTTT. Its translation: CASSFGQMNTEAFF.